This entry lists 31 T cell receptor beta chains sequenced from one sample in a study of T cells after yellow fever vaccination. TCRdb analysed the 5' RACE reads with MiXCR anew, one entry per CDR3 protein. The table records under 500,000 distinct CDR3 sequences, 15% to 20% of them present only once. The material was PBMCs, obtained before the yellow fever booster vaccination. The source of these receptors is a man aged 18 to 35 who received the YFV17D yellow fever vaccine.

This clonotype occurred a few times. The J gene is TRBJ1-2, the V gene TRBV24-1; the match to TRBD1 covers 9 bases. Germline V CDR1 and CDR2: KGHDR, SFDVKD. The V gene end was trimmed by 4 bases and the J gene end by 5 bases; junction bases not matched to a gene: 4. The CDR3 has 14 amino acids. Here the CDR3 DNA reads TGTGCCACCAGTGAAGGTGACAGGGGGTATGGCTACACCTTC. It encodes CATSEGDRGYGYTF.

This clonotype occurred a few times. The chain is built from TRBV6-6 and TRBJ1-2; weak D call: TRBD1 (5 bases). The V end was cut by 5 bases, the J end by 8 bases, with 18 bases between. The germline CDR1 and CDR2 sequences are MNHNY and SVGAGI (reference sequence). The CDR3 is made up of 14 amino acids. CDR3 sequence reads: CASSAGTPMGGYTF. The CDR3 DNA reads as TGTGCCAGCAGTGCCGGGACCCCTATGGGGGGCTACACCTTC.

The chain combines TRBV6-6 with TRBJ1-1; no clear D gene. The length of the CDR3 is 13 residues. In germline, CDR1 is MNHNY, CDR2 SVGAGI (reference sequence). Trimming removed 6 bases from V and 1 base from J, with 9 bases in between. The CDR3 loop reads CASRNNTNTEAFF. The CDR3 coding sequence is TGTGCCAGCAGAAATAACACGAACACTGAAGCTTTCTTT.

CDR3 sequence (DNA): TGTGCCAGCAGCTTGGGACAGGAAGCTTTCTTT. It is translated as CASSLGQEAFF. The chain joins TRBV7-9 to TRBJ1-1, with TRBD1 matching over 7 bases. CDR1 and CDR2 (germline): SEHNR, FQNEAQ (reference sequence). V was clipped by 3 bases and J by 8 bases; unmatched bases: 0. The CDR3 is made up of 11 amino acids. The full variable domain, with the rest looked up from reference TRBV7-9 and TRBJ1-1, is DTGVSQNPRHKITKRGQNVTFRCDPISEHNRLYWYRQTLGQGPEFLTYFQNEAQLEKSRLLSDRFSAERPKGSFSTLEIQRTEQGDSAMYLCASSLGQEAFFGQGTRLTVV.

This clonotype has just one count. The chain combines TRBV6-2 or TRBV6-3 with TRBJ1-1, with 7 bases fitting TRBD1. Trimming cost V 7 bases and J 4 bases; bases outside gene matches: 6. The V gene's germline CDR1 is MNHEY and CDR2 SVGEGT. This CDR3 is 13 amino acids long. The CDR3 sequence is CASKRDSFTEAFF. The CDR3 DNA reads as TGTGCCAGCAAACGGGACAGTTTCACTGAAGCTTTCTTT.

The chain joins TRBV5-1 to TRBJ1-2, with TRBD1 identical over 7 bases. J gave up 1 base and V 0 bases, and 6 bases lay outside the gene matches. Germline loops: CDR1 SGHRS, CDR2 YFSETQ. The CDR3 totals 16 residues. The CDR3 nucleotides are TGCGCCAGCAGCTTGGCCGCCGACAGGGATAACTATGGCTACACCTTC. Translated: CASSLAADRDNYGYTF.

This clonotype was found a few times. V usage is TRBV7-7 and J usage is TRBJ2-7, with a tentative D call TRBD2 (5 bases). Germline lookup yields CDR1 SSHAT and CDR2 FNYEAQ (reference sequence). The CDR3 runs to 13 residues. The CDR3 DNA is TGTGCTAGCAGCTTAGACCCGGGGAGCGAGCAGTACGTC. Its protein is CASSLDPGSEQYV.

Written as DNA, the CDR3 is TGTGCCAGCTCAGTGAATGGGGAAGAGACCCAGTACTTC. It is translated as CASSVNGEETQYF. This chain connects TRBV18 to TRBJ2-5; D remains unclear. This CDR3 region has 13 residues. V was pared by 5 bases and J by 3 bases, with 10 bases between. CDR1 is KGHSH, CDR2 LQKENI, per germline.

This clonotype was detected ten times or more. The chain employs TRBV20-1 and TRBJ2-2; 10 bases are a match to TRBD2. V lost 2 bases, J lost 0 bases, and 0 bases stayed unmatched. Germline-derived CDR1 and CDR2 are DFQATT and SNEGSKA (reference sequence). The CDR3 is made up of 15 amino acids. CDR3 region: CSARLAGANTGELFF. CDR3 DNA sequence: TGCAGTGCTAGACTAGCGGGGGCGAACACCGGGGAGCTGTTTTTT.

There are a few counts of this clonotype. J is TRBJ2-5 and V is TRBV5-1, with a possible D match to TRBD1 (8 bases). The CDR3 contains 19 residues. The germline V gene has CDR1 SGHRS and CDR2 YFSETQ. The V gene lost 3 bases and the J gene lost 3 bases, with 27 bases spanning the gap. CDR3: CASSSGTGFESAGEETQYF. The CDR3 DNA is TGCGCCAGCAGCTCCGGGACAGGCTTCGAATCGGCGGGGGAAGAGACCCAGTACTTC.

The chain uses TRBV4-2 and TRBJ2-7; possibly TRBD2 for D (5 bases). Germline V gene lookup returns CDR1 LGHNA and CDR2 YNFKEQ. The V end lost 0 bases, the J end lost 3 bases, and 12 bases lay between the germline ends. The CDR3 extends over 15 amino acids. The CDR3 spells CASSQEASPSYEQYV. The CDR3 DNA sequence: TGTGCCAGCAGCCAAGAGGCTAGCCCGAGCTACGAGCAGTACGTC.

The sample holds a few counts of this clonotype. This chain connects TRBV6-1 to TRBJ2-5, with D perhaps TRBD1 (6 bases). Trimming removed 2 bases at V and 1 base at J, with 8 bases between. Germline values: CDR1 MNHNS, CDR2 SASEGT. This CDR3 region has 14 residues. The CDR3 protein is CASSEWGPQETQYF. For the CDR3, the DNA is TGTGCCAGCAGTGAATGGGGGCCCCAAGAGACCCAGTACTTC.

V is TRBV29-1 and J is TRBJ2-3, with D possibly matching TRBD1 (5 bases). The CDR3 is 15 amino acids. Germline V CDR1 and CDR2: SQVTM, ANQGSEA. Trimming cost V 4 bases and J 2 bases, with 16 bases left between them. The CDR3: CSVVQGWVYTDTQYF. CDR3 DNA sequence: TGCAGCGTTGTCCAGGGTTGGGTCTACACAGATACGCAGTATTTT.

This chain joins TRBV29-1 and TRBJ2-5; D unclear. The germline V gene has CDR1 SQVTM and CDR2 ANQGSEA. The CDR3 loop spans 12 amino acids. V lost 6 bases and J lost 1, with 9 bases in between. DNA of the CDR3: TGCAGCGTCGAGCCCCCCCAAGAGACCCAGTACTTC. Translated: CSVEPPQETQYF.

There are a few counts of this clonotype. The genes are TRBV6-2 or TRBV6-3 and TRBJ2-7, with D maybe TRBD2 (5 bases). The V gene lost 6 bases and the J gene lost 4 bases, with 10 bases spanning the gap. This CDR3 spans 12 amino acids. Germline V gene data show CDR1 as MNHEY and CDR2 as SVGEGT. CDR3 sequence (DNA): TGTGCCAGCAGACCCTCGGGGTACGAGCAGTACTTC. Protein sequence: CASRPSGYEQYF.

This rearrangement joins TRBV27 to TRBJ1-2; D may be TRBD1 (5 bases). This CDR3 has 14 amino acids. Trimming shortened V by 6 bases and J by 7 bases, and 18 bases separated the two germline ends. Germline V gene data show CDR1 as MNHEY and CDR2 as SMNVEV (reference sequence). CDR3 in amino acids: CASSSLGGFGGYTF. The CDR3 DNA reads as TGTGCCAGCAGCTCCCTGGGGGGGTTTGGTGGCTACACCTTC.

The chain is built from TRBV6-2 or TRBV6-3 and TRBJ2-7; possible D gene TRBD1, 5 bases. Trimming left V 5 bases short and J 0 bases short, with 11 bases between. This CDR3 has 14 residues. Germline V CDR1 and CDR2: MNHEY, SVGEGT. The DNA of the CDR3 is TGTGCCAGCAGTGACAGCCCTCTCTCCTACGAGCAGTACGTC. Protein product: CASSDSPLSYEQYV.

The sample holds a few counts of this clonotype. This chain connects TRBV5-4 to TRBJ2-3, with D perhaps matching TRBD1 or TRBD2 (6 bases each). The CDR3 totals 14 residues. The germline CDR1 and CDR2 sequences are SGHNT and YYREEE (reference sequence). The CDR3 is CGAPGAGGTDTQYF. Here the CDR3 DNA reads TGTGGGGCCCCGGGGGCGGGCGGCACAGATACGCAGTATTTT.

The chain carries TRBV7-8 and TRBJ2-3; D gene uncertain. Trimming took 8 bases from V and 6 from J, leaving 9 bases between them. Germline assignment: CDR1 SGHVS and CDR2 FQNEAQ. The CDR3 extends over 11 amino acids. The CDR3 is CASGSADTQYF. For the CDR3, the DNA is TGTGCCAGCGGCTCGGCGGATACGCAGTATTTT.

In this sample, this clonotype turned up a few times. The chain joins TRBV14 to TRBJ2-7; D unresolved. The CDR3 consists of 12 residues. CDR1 SGHDN and CDR2 FVKESK come from the germline V gene. Between the trimmed V and J ends, which lost 0 bases and 4 bases, there was a span of 4 bases. CDR3 nucleotide sequence: TGTGCCAGCAGCCAAGATAGTTACGAGCAGTACTTC. Translating gives CASSQDSYEQYF.

The table lists this clonotype with a few counts. The V gene is TRBV2, the J gene TRBJ2-1; TRBD1 or TRBD2 may be the D gene (6 bases each). The ends were cut back, 10 bases at V and 0 bases at J, with 16 bases in the middle. CDR1 SNHLY and CDR2 FYNNEI come from the germline V gene. There are 15 residues in the CDR3. Written as DNA, the CDR3 is TGTGCCATTCCGGGGGCGCTTAGCTCCTACAATGAGCAGTTCTTC. This sequence encodes CAIPGALSSYNEQFF. The variable domain in full, completed from reference TRBV2 and TRBJ2-1, reads EPEVTQTPSHQVTQMGQEVILRCVPISNHLYFYWYRQILGQKVEFLVSFYNNEISEKSEIFDDQFSVERPDGSNFTLKIRSTKLEDSAMYFCAIPGALSSYNEQFFGPGTRLTVL.

The V call is TRBV20-1, the J call TRBJ1-5, with D tentatively TRBD1 (6 bases). The CDR3 has 14 residues. V was pared by 1 base and J by 5 bases, with 12 bases between. Germline V gene data show CDR1 as DFQATT and CDR2 as SNEGSKA (reference sequence). CDR3 sequence reads: CSARGSGGHQPQHF. CDR3 DNA: TGCAGTGCTAGAGGGTCTGGGGGGCATCAGCCCCAGCATTTT.

This clonotype was seen many times. V usage is TRBV7-2 and J usage is TRBJ2-1, with 12 bases fitting TRBD2. The CDR3 is 18 residues long. Germline V gives CDR1 SGHTA, CDR2 FQGNSA. The V and J ends lost 0 bases and 6 bases, in that order; junction bases with no gene match: 9. DNA for the CDR3: TGTGCCAGCAGCTTAGCGCGAGCTAGCGGGGGGGCGGGCAATGAGCAGTTCTTC. It encodes CASSLARASGGAGNEQFF.

V usage is TRBV3-1 and J usage is TRBJ2-1; 11 positions match TRBD2. J gave up 2 bases and V 1 base, and 1 base lay outside the gene matches. This CDR3 region has 16 residues. From germline, CDR1 is LGHDT and CDR2 YNNKEL (reference sequence). The CDR3 nucleotides read TGTGCCAGCAGCCAAGTAGCGGGGGGGCCCTACAATGAGCAGTTCTTC. Translated, it gives CASSQVAGGPYNEQFF.

The chain links TRBV5-1 to TRBJ2-7, with TRBD2 identical over 7 bases. Germline loops: CDR1 SGHRS, CDR2 YFSETQ. The CDR3 length is 15 residues. Trimming removed 1 base from V and 4 bases from J; junction bases left unmatched: 8. CDR3 protein: CASSLTGTTLYEQYF. Written as DNA, the CDR3 is TGCGCCAGCAGCTTGACCGGGACTACGTTATACGAGCAGTACTTC.

This chain joins TRBV20-1 and TRBJ2-3, with 9 bases lining up with TRBD1. V dropped 1 base and J dropped 1; count of bases not matched to a gene: 3. Germline CDR1 reads DFQATT; CDR2 reads SNEGSKA (reference sequence). This CDR3 comprises 15 residues. The CDR3 loop reads CSARVGDRGTDTQYF. DNA of the CDR3: TGCAGTGCTAGAGTCGGGGACAGGGGCACAGATACGCAGTATTTT.

J is TRBJ1-1 and V is TRBV20-1; perhaps TRBD1 as D (6 bases). CDR1 DFQATT and CDR2 SNEGSKA come from the germline V gene (reference sequence). V was cut by 3 bases and J by 3 bases, with 11 bases left in between. The CDR3 length is 13 residues. CDR3 in amino acids: CSASMGGYTEAFF. The CDR3 DNA sequence: TGCAGTGCTAGTATGGGGGGCTACACTGAAGCTTTCTTT.

The chain combines TRBV10-3 with TRBJ2-3; D is undetermined. V lost 6 bases to trimming and J lost 2 bases, with 3 bases between them. CDR1 is ENHRY, CDR2 SYGVKD, per germline. The CDR3 spans 11 residues. The CDR3 loop reads CAISFTDTQYF. Here the CDR3 DNA reads TGTGCCATCAGCTTCACAGATACGCAGTATTTT.

V and J are TRBV7-2 and TRBJ2-7; D uncertain. The CDR3 consists of 15 residues. Trimming removed 1 base from V and 3 bases from J, with 13 bases in between. CDR1 is SGHTA, CDR2 FQGNSA, per germline. The DNA of the CDR3 is TGTGCCAGCAGCTTAGGTTACGAGCTCGGCTACGAGCAGTACGTC. It specifies CASSLGYELGYEQYV.

This clonotype occurred a few times. The V call is TRBV20-1, the J call TRBJ2-5; 9 nucleotides align to TRBD1. The trim removed 1 base at V and 4 bases at J, leaving 7 bases unmatched. This CDR3 contains 15 residues. Looked up from germline, CDR1 is DFQATT and CDR2 is SNEGSKA (reference sequence). The CDR3 DNA is TGCAGTGCTAGAGCATACAGGGGGCGCGGAGAGACCCAGTACTTC. This translates into CSARAYRGRGETQYF.

This sequence joins TRBV6-5 and TRBJ2-2; tentative D call: TRBD2 (5 bases). The CDR3 runs 15 residues. Trimming took 7 bases from V and 8 from J, leaving 20 bases between them. CDR1 and CDR2 from the germline V gene are MNHEY and SVGAGI. This chain's CDR3 is CASTQVRTRGGELFF. Written as DNA, the CDR3 is TGTGCCAGCACCCAGGTCCGGACCCGAGGGGGGGAGCTGTTTTTT.